The 21 T cell receptor beta chains listed next were all sequenced from one sample in a study of vaccination effects on CD4 cells after COVID-19. ViraFEST expansion of antigen-specific CD4+ T cells with viral peptide pools preceded sequencing. Cultured cells yielded isolated CD4+ T cells after 10 days. Each participant was given two doses of one vaccine (BNT162b2 or mRNA-1273). No antigens are known for them. Sequenced by immunoSEQ multiplex PCR; TCRdb stores in-frame clones only, minus some. The sample carries 20,000 to 30,000 clones, 69% recorded once. The source was CD4+ T cells from PBMCs cultured with SARS-CoV-2 spike peptides, collected after COVID-19 vaccination. Source of these receptors: a human donor who received a COVID-19 vaccine.

The V call is TRBV25-1, the J call TRBJ1-1; TRBD1 aligns across 12 bases. V trimming: 2 bases; J trimming: 4 bases; junction bases outside the gene matches: 2. CDR3 size: 15 residues. Germline-derived CDR1 and CDR2 are MGHDK and SYGVNS. The CDR3 nucleotides are TGTGCCAGCAGTGAAGGGACAGGGGGCGTCACTGAAGCTTTCTTT. It is translated as CASSEGTGGVTEAFF.

The genes are TRBV5-4 and TRBJ1-3, with D unresolved. The germline CDR1 and CDR2 sequences are SGHNT and YYREEE (reference sequence). This CDR3 comprises 14 residues. The V end lost 1 base, the J end lost 0 bases, and 5 bases lay between the germline ends. DNA for the CDR3: TGTGCCAGCAGCTTGACCACCTCTGGAAACACCATATATTTT. This translates into CASSLTTSGNTIYF.

V is TRBV29-1 and J is TRBJ1-1; 7 bases map to TRBD1. The germline CDR1 and CDR2 sequences are SQVTM and ANQGSEA. The trim removed 7 bases at V and 4 bases at J, leaving 6 bases unmatched. There are 12 residues in the CDR3. CDR3 residues: CSDRQGSTEAFF. The CDR3 region has the DNA TGCAGCGATCGACAGGGTTCCACTGAAGCTTTCTTT.

There are a few counts of this clone. The CDR3 protein is CASSRGSGYTF. CDR3 nucleotide sequence: TGTGCCAGCAGCAGGGGTAGTGGCTACACCTTC. The rearrangement joins TRBV6-5 to TRBJ1-2, with a weak D call TRBD1 (6 bases). Per germline, CDR1 MNHEY and CDR2 SVGAGI. V lost 6 bases and J 7 bases, leaving 9 bases between the germline ends. The CDR3 spans 11 residues.

V and J are TRBV11-2 and TRBJ2-5; TRBD2 is a possible D gene (6 bases). The CDR3 is 13 amino acids. V gave up 5 bases and J gave up 4 bases, with 11 bases separating them. The germline V gene has CDR1 SGHAT and CDR2 FQNNGV. DNA for the CDR3: TGTGCCAGCAGCCCTCGACTAGGAGAGACCCAGTACTTC. It yields the protein CASSPRLGETQYF.

V and J are TRBV27 and TRBJ2-7; D not certain. Trimming took off 2 bases at V and 5 bases at J, with 10 bases between the two ends. This CDR3 comprises 13 residues. The V gene's germline CDR1 is MNHEY and CDR2 SMNVEV (reference sequence). CDR3 region: CASSLTPWHEQYF. The CDR3 nucleotides are TGTGCCAGCAGTTTAACCCCCTGGCACGAGCAGTACTTC.

This chain uses TRBV28 with TRBJ1-2, with D possibly matching TRBD1 (6 bases). V was pared by 6 bases and J by 0 bases, with 17 bases between. The CDR3 runs to 16 residues. Germline values: CDR1 MDHEN, CDR2 SYDVKM. For the CDR3, the DNA is TGTGCCAGCAGCCCAATGGGGGGCGCAGCTAACTATGGCTACACCTTC. Translating it yields CASSPMGGAANYGYTF.

V and J are TRBV9 and TRBJ1-2; weak D call: TRBD1 (5 bases). The germline V and J ends were trimmed by 4 bases and 6 bases, with 19 bases remaining between them. This CDR3 spans 15 amino acids. Germline lookup yields CDR1 SGDLS and CDR2 YYNGEE. Here the CDR3 DNA reads TGTGCCAGCAGCCCGCGCCAGGGTACCCTCAATGGCTACACCTTC. It encodes CASSPRQGTLNGYTF.

The gene calls are TRBV7-9 and TRBJ1-1; D is possibly TRBD1 (5 bases). V shed 1 base and J shed 4 bases, with 13 bases lying between them. This CDR3 region has 15 residues. Germline assignment: CDR1 SEHNR and CDR2 FQNEAQ (reference sequence). Here the CDR3 DNA reads TGTGCCAGCAGCTTAGGGTATACAGGAGGCACTGAAGCTTTCTTT. Encoded protein: CASSLGYTGGTEAFF.

The chain couples TRBV7-9 to TRBJ2-1; TRBD1 or TRBD2 may be the D gene (5 bases each). CDR3 length equals 16 residues. V lost 6 bases, J lost 8 bases, and 23 bases lay in between. Germline lookup yields CDR1 SEHNR and CDR2 FQNEAQ (reference sequence). This CDR3 reads CASRPEWGRGEDEQFF. The DNA of the CDR3 is TGTGCCAGCAGACCAGAGTGGGGCCGGGGTGAGGATGAGCAGTTCTTC.

This rearrangement joins TRBV29-1 to TRBJ1-1; D gene uncertain. Germline V gene data show CDR1 as SQVTM and CDR2 as ANQGSEA. The CDR3 runs 13 residues. V was trimmed by 3 bases and J by 1 base, leaving 9 bases between them. In nucleotides, the CDR3 is TGCAGCGTTGACGGTCAGACGAACACTGAAGCTTTCTTT. Residues: CSVDGQTNTEAFF.

The chain carries TRBV18 and TRBJ1-1, with D maybe TRBD1 (6 bases). The germline V gene encodes CDR1 KGHSH and CDR2 LQKENI. There are 14 residues in the CDR3. The V end lost 4 bases, the J end lost 1 base, and 10 bases lay between the germline ends. The CDR3 reads CASSLGQPNTEAFF. The CDR3 DNA reads TGTGCCAGCTCACTCGGACAGCCGAACACTGAAGCTTTCTTT.

The chain is built from TRBV3-1 (or the pseudogene TRBV3-2) and TRBJ1-2; 8 nucleotides agree with TRBD1. This CDR3 is built from 17 residues. Unmatched junction bases numbered 7, after V lost 0 bases and J lost 1 base. From germline, CDR1 is LGHDT and CDR2 YNNKEL (reference sequence). The CDR3 reads CASSQEYSGQGNYGYTF. For the CDR3, the DNA is TGTGCCAGCAGCCAAGAATATTCAGGACAGGGTAACTATGGCTACACCTTC.

V gene TRBV30 combines with J gene TRBJ1-2; 7 bases are shared with TRBD1. CDR1 is GTSNPN, CDR2 SVGIG, per germline (reference sequence). The CDR3 has 11 amino acids. V was pared by 5 bases and J by 6 bases, with 3 bases of the junction left unmatched. CDR3 DNA sequence: TGTGCCTGGGGGGACAGAAATGGCTACACCTTC. Amino acid sequence: CAWGDRNGYTF.

This clone was detected only a few times. The V gene is TRBV6-5, the J gene TRBJ1-2; no firm D call. The CDR3 spans 14 residues. Per the germline V gene, CDR1 is MNHEY and CDR2 is SVGAGI. V was cut by 6 bases and J by 3 bases, with 14 bases left in between. In nucleotides, the CDR3 is TGTGCCAGCAGGCCCTCCGGGTCCCACTATGGCTACACCTTC. The encoded protein is CASRPSGSHYGYTF.

The chain combines TRBV18 with TRBJ1-3; D gene uncertain. This CDR3 comprises 15 residues. The V end was cut by 1 base, the J end by 0 bases, with 7 bases between. Germline CDR1 and CDR2: KGHSH and LQKENI. The CDR3 protein is CASSPQVNSGNTIYF. The CDR3 DNA sequence: TGTGCCAGCTCACCACAGGTCAACTCTGGAAACACCATATATTTT.

V gene TRBV19 combines with J gene TRBJ2-1; TRBD1 agrees at 7 bases. CDR1 and CDR2 (germline): LNHDA, SQIVND (reference sequence). V gave up 3 bases and J gave up 9 bases; unmatched junction bases: 8. This CDR3 has 14 residues. CDR3 coding DNA: TGTGCCAGTAGTATGGGTAGGGGGCAGAGTGAGCAGTTCTTC. This codes for CASSMGRGQSEQFF.

The chain employs TRBV20-1 and TRBJ2-2; D is unresolved. V lost 4 bases and J 5 bases, leaving 5 bases between the germline ends. The CDR3 has 11 residues. Germline V gene sequence: CDR1 DFQATT, CDR2 SNEGSKA (reference sequence). CDR3: CSATETGELFF. CDR3 sequence (DNA): TGCAGTGCTACCGAAACCGGGGAGCTGTTTTTT.

The chain employs TRBV6-5 and TRBJ1-1; the D gene is possibly TRBD1 (6 bases). Germline V lookup: CDR1 MNHEY, CDR2 SVGAGI. CDR3 length: 14 amino acids. V lost 2 bases, J lost 6 bases, and 13 bases lay in between. This chain's CDR3 is CASSYGQGLAEAFF. The CDR3 nucleotides are TGTGCCAGCAGTTACGGCCAGGGGCTGGCTGAAGCTTTCTTT.

V is TRBV28 and J is TRBJ2-5, with D possibly being TRBD2 (5 bases). The CDR3 is made up of 13 amino acids. V was cut by 3 bases and J by 5 bases, with 10 bases left in between. Per the germline V gene, CDR1 is MDHEN and CDR2 is SYDVKM. CDR3 nucleotides: TGTGCCAGCAGTTTCTGGCCGGGGGAGACCCAGTACTTC. Its translation: CASSFWPGETQYF.

The chain employs TRBV14 and TRBJ2-5, with D maybe TRBD1 (6 bases). The germline V and J ends were trimmed by 1 base and 7 bases, with 13 bases remaining between them. Germline V gene sequence: CDR1 SGHDN, CDR2 FVKESK. This CDR3 is 14 amino acids long. The CDR3 region has the DNA TGTGCCAGCAGCCAAGGGCAGGGGAGTGTGACCCAGTACTTC. Residues: CASSQGQGSVTQYF. The complete variable domain, with remaining parts taken from reference TRBV14 and TRBJ2-5, reads EAGVTQFPSHSVIEKGQTVTLRCDPISGHDNLYWYRRVMGKEIKFLLHFVKESKQDESGMPNNRFLAERTGGTYSTLKVQPAELEDSGVYFCASSQGQGSVTQYFGPGTRLLVL.